The sequence of this T cell receptor beta chain was determined in a study of cytotoxic CD8 clonotypes in ibrutinib-treated CLL. At the level of the study: When averaged across all of the samples, the counts came to 255,043 productive templates and about 95,000 productive rearrangements. Regarding the study as a whole: Clonality increased at ibrutinib response, then returned toward baseline at progression. Timing of sampling differed between sustained-remission and progressing patients.

The germline CDR1 and CDR2 sequences are SGHVS and FQNEAQ. The CDR3 contains 16 residues. Trimming took 6 bases from V and 2 from J, leaving 19 bases between them. Some clones are missing from TCRdb's copy, which holds only in-frame ones; the method was immunoSEQ multiplex PCR. This table has about 330,000 clones, 67% appearing once. Comment on this clone: Its antigen is unknown.

The rearrangement uses TRBV7-8 and TRBJ1-2; D gene unclear. The sequencing used PBMCs, collected after 36 months of ibrutinib treatment. This receptor was taken from a human donor with chronic lymphocytic leukemia. The CDR3 here is CASSPADHDPNYGYTF. The CDR3 DNA reads as TGTGCCAGCAGTCCAGCGGATCACGACCCGAACTATGGCTACACCTTC.